In its sample, the clone carrying this T cell receptor (beta chain) was seen many times. Its antigen is undetermined. This sample is drawn from a study of glioma-infiltrating T cells. Using RNA template, CDR3s of TCR alpha and beta were amplified with iRepertoire arm-PCR. Input was roughly 100-450 ng of tissue mRNA or PBMC total RNA. MiXCR, run by TCRdb on the multiplex PCR reads, gives a single entry per CDR3 protein. The sample comprises some 190,000 distinct CDR3 sequences, approximately 30% of which are singletons, and about 19% rests with the top ten. Germline V gives CDR1 SEHNR, CDR2 FQNEAQ (reference sequence). This CDR3 region has 15 residues. Trimming stripped 3 bases from V and 3 bases from J, with 15 bases between. Study conclusions and caveats: CDR3 overlap between tissue and blood was very small. Non-neoplastic patients had below-expected tissue-blood divergence, while all gliomas exceeded expectation.

Material: glioma tissue, nonneoplastic brain tissue, or PBMCs (not recorded which). This clonotype originated in a human donor with low-grade glioma or glioblastoma, undergoing nonglioma brain surgery, or in good health (not recorded which). This chain connects TRBV7-9 to TRBJ2-7; TRBD1 is a possible D gene (5 bases). The CDR3 is CASSFSQDIVYEQYF. CDR3 in DNA: TGTGCCAGCAGCTTTAGTCAGGACATAGTCTACGAGCAGTACTTC.